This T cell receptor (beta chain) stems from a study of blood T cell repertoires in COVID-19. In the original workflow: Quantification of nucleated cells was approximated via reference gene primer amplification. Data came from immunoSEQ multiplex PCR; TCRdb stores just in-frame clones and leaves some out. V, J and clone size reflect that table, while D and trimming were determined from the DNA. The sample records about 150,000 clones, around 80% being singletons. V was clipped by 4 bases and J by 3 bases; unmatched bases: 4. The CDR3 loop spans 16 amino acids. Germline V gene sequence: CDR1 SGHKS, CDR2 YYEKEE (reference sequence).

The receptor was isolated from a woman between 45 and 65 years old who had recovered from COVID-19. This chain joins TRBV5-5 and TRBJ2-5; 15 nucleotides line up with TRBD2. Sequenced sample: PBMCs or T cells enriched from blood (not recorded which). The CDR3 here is CASSPRTSGGEETQYF. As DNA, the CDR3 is TGTGCCAGCAGCCCACGGACTAGCGGGGGGGAAGAGACCCAGTACTTC. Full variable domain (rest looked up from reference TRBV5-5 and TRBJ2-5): DAGVTQSPTHLIKTRGQQVTLRCSPISGHKSVSWYQQVLGQGPQFIFQYYEKEERGRGNFPDRFSARQFPNYSSELNVNALLLGDSALYLCASSPRTSGGEETQYFGPGTRLLVL.